This TCR beta chain was captured in a study of blood T cells in healthy people across ages. Whole-study results and caveats: PBMCs went unsorted, and a conclusive naive versus antigen-experienced comparison was therefore prevented.

In each sample, at least 7 million PBMCs were isolated. PCR was performed a second time for roughly 7 to 12 cycles using a sample-barcoded 5' primer and a J-beta primer mix. One entry per CDR3 protein results from TCRdb running MiXCR on the 5' RACE reads. Here the sample spans about 1,600,000 distinct CDR3 sequences, 40% to 50% being singletons. Germline values: CDR1 DFQATT, CDR2 SNEGSKA (reference sequence). This CDR3 has 15 residues. A note on this clonotype: Its target is not known.

The receptor comes from a woman aged 18-35 years in good health. V is TRBV20-1 and J is TRBJ2-5, with D perhaps matching TRBD1 (6 bases). The DNA end favors TRBJ2-7, so the J call may be wrong. The sample comprised blood. CDR3 bases: TGCAGTGCTGGTCCCCGACTCGGGACAAACGTCGAGCAGTACTTC. Residues: CSAGPRLGTNVEQYF.